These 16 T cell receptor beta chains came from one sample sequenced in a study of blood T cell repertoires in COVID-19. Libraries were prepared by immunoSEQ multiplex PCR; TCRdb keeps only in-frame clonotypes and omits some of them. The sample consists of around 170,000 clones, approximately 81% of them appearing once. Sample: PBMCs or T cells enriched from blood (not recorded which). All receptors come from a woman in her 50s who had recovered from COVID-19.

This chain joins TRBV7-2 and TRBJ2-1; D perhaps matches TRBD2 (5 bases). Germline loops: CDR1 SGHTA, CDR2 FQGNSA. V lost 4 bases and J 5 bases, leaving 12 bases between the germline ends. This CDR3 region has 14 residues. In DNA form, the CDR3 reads TGTGCCAGCAGCTCCGGACTCACGAACAATGAGCAGTTCTTC. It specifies CASSSGLTNNEQFF.

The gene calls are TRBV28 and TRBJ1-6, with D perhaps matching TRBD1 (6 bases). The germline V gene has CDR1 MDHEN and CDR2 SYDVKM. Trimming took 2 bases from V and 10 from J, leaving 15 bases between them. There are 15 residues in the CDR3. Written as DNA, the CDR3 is TGTGCCAGCAGTTTAGCGACAGGCATTTGGTCACCCCTCCACTTT. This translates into CASSLATGIWSPLHF.

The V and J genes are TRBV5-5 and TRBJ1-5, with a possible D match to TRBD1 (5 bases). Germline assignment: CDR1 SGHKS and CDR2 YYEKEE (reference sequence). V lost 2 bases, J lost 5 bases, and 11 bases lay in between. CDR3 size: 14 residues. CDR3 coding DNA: TGTGCCAGCAGCTTCGAACTCAGGGATCAGCCCCAGCATTTT. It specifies CASSFELRDQPQHF.

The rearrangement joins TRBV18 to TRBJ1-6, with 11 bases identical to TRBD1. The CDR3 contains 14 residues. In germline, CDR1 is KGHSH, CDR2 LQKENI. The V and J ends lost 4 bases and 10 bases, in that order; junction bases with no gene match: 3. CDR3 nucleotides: TGTGCCAGCTCACTGGGACAGGGGGAGTCACCCCTCCACTTT. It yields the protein CASSLGQGESPLHF.

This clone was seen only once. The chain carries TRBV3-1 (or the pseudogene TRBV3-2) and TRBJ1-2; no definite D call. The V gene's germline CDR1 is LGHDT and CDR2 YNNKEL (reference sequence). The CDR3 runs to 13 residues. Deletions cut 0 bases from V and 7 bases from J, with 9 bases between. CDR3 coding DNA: TGTGCCAGCAGCCAAGATCCGGGGAGTGGCTACACCTTC. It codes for CASSQDPGSGYTF.

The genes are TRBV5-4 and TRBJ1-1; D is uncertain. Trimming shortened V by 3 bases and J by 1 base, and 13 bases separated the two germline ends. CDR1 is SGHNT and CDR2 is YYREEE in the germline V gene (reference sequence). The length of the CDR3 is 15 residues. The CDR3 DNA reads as TGTGCCAGCAGCTCGGCCCCTGGAGGGAACACTGAAGCTTTCTTT. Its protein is CASSSAPGGNTEAFF.

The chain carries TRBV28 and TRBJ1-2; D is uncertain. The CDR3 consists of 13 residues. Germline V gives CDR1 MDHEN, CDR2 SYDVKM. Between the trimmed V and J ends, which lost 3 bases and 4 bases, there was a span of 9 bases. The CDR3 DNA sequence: TGTGCCAGCAGTTTTTCAGGCTTCTATGGCTACACCTTC. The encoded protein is CASSFSGFYGYTF.

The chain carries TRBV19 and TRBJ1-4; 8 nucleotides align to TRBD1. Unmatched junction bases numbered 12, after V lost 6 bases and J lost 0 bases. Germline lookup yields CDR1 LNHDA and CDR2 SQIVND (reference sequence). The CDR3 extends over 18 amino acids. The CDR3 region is CASSPNRGVLSTNEKLFF. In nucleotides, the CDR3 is TGTGCCAGTAGCCCAAACAGGGGGGTTCTCTCAACTAATGAAAAACTGTTTTTT.

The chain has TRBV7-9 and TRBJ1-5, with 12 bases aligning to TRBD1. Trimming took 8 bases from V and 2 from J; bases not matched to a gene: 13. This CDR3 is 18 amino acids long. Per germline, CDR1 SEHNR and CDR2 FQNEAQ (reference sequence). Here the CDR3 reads CASGFSGTGGRGNQPQHF. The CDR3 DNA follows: TGTGCCAGCGGTTTTTCCGGGACAGGGGGCCGGGGCAATCAGCCCCAGCATTTT.

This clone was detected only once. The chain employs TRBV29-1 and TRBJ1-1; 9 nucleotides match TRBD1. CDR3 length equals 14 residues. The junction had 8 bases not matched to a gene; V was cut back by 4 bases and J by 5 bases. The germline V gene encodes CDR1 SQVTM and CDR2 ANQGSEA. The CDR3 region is CSVARDRAKTEAFF. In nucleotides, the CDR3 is TGCAGCGTTGCAAGGGACAGGGCAAAGACTGAAGCTTTCTTT.

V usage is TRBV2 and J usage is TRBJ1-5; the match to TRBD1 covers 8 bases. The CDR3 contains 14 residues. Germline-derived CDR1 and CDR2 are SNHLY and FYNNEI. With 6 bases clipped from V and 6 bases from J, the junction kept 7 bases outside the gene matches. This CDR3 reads CASRTDRAGQPQHF. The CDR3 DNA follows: TGTGCCAGCAGAACGGACAGGGCGGGTCAGCCCCAGCATTTT.

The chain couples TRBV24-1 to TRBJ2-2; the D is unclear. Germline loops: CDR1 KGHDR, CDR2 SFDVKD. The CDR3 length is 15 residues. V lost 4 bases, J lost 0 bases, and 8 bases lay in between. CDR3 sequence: CATSEQDSNTGELFF. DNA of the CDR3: TGTGCCACCAGTGAGCAGGATTCGAACACCGGGGAGCTGTTTTTT.

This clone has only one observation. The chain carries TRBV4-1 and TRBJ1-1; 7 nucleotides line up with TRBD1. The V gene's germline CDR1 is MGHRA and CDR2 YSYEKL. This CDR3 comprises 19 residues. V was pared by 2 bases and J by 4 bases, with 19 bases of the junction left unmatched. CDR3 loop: CASSQTLFPDRVVSTEAFF. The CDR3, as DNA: TGCGCCAGCAGCCAAACGCTATTTCCAGACAGGGTAGTAAGCACTGAAGCTTTCTTT.

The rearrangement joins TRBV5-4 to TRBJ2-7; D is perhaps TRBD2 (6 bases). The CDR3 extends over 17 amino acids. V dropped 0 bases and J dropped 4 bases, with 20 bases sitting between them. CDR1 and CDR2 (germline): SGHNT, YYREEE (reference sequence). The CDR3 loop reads CASSLGAGSVSGYEQYF. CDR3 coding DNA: TGTGCCAGCAGCTTGGGCGCCGGGAGTGTCTCGGGGTACGAGCAGTACTTC.

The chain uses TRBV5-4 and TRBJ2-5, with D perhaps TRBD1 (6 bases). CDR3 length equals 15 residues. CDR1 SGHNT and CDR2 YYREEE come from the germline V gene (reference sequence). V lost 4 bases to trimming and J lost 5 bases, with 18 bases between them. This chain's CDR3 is CASSISRQEEETQYF. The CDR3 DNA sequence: TGTGCCAGCAGCATCTCCAGACAGGAGGAGGAGACCCAGTACTTC.

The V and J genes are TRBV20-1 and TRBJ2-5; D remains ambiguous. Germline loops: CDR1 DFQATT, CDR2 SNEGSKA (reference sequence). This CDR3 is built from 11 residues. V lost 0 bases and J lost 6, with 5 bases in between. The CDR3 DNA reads TGCAGTGCTAGAGACCAGAAGACCCAGTACTTC. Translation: CSARDQKTQYF.